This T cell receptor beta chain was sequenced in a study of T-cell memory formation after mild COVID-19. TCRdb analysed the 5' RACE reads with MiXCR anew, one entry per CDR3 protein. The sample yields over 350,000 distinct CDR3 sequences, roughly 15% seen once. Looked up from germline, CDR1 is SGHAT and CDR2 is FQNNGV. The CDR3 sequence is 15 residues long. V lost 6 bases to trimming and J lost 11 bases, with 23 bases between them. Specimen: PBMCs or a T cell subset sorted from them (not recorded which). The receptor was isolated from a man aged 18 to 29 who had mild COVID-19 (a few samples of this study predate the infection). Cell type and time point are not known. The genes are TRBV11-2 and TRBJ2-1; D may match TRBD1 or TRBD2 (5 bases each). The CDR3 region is CASSRAGTPVGKQFF. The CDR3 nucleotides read TGTGCCAGCAGTCGAGCCGGGACCCCTGTTGGGAAGCAGTTCTTC.